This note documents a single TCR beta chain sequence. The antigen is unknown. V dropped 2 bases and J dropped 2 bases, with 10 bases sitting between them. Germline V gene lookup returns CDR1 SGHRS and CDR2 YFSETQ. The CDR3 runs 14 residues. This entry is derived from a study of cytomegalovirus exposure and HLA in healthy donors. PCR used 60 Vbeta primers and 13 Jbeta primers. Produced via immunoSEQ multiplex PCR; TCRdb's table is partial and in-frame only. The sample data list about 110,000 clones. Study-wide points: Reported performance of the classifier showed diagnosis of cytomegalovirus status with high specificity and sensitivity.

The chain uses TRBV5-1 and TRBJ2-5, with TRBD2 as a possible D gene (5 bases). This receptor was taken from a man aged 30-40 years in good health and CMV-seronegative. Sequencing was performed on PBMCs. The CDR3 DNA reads TGCGCCAGCAGCTTAATCCGGGGTCAAGAGACCCAGTACTTC. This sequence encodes CASSLIRGQETQYF.